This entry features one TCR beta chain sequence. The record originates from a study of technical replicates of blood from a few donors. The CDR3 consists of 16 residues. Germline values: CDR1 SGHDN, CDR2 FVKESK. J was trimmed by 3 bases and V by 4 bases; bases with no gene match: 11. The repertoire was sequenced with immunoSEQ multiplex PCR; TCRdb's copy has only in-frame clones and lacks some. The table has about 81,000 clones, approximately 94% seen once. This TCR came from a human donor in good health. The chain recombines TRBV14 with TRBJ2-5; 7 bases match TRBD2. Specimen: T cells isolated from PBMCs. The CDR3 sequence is CASSPFGSGLKETQYF. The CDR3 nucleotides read TGTGCCAGCAGCCCATTCGGTAGCGGGTTAAAAGAGACCCAGTACTTC. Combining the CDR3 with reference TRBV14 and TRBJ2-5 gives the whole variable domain EAGVTQFPSHSVIEKGQTVTLRCDPISGHDNLYWYRRVMGKEIKFLLHFVKESKQDESGMPNNRFLAERTGGTYSTLKVQPAELEDSGVYFCASSPFGSGLKETQYFGPGTRLLVL.